This TCR beta chain emerged from a study of cytomegalovirus exposure and HLA in healthy donors. With 2 bases removed from V and 10 bases from J, the gap between germline ends came to 8 bases. In germline, CDR1 is LGHNA, CDR2 YNFKEQ. The CDR3 is 12 amino acids. Primers included in the PCR were 60 Vbeta and 13 Jbeta primers. The protocol was immunoSEQ multiplex PCR, while the TCRdb copy is restricted to in-frame clones and leaves out a portion. The table has 100,000 to 150,000 clones, about 81% seen once; the top ten hold around 0.99%. The gene calls are TRBV4-2 and TRBJ2-2, with D unclear. This sequence originates from a woman in her 30s in good health and CMV-seronegative. Sequencing was performed on PBMCs. The CDR3 coding sequence is TGTGCCAGCAGCCAACGAGACTCGGAGCTGTTTTTT. This sequence encodes CASSQRDSELFF.